The 10 T cell receptor beta chains listed next were all sequenced from one sample in a study of shared clonotypes between healthy human individuals. Only in-frame clones appear in the TCRdb table, and some are missing; sequencing was by immunoSEQ multiplex PCR. The sample comprises roughly 2.2 million clones, 93% of which are singletons, and 0.39% rests with the top ten. The specimen was naive CD4+ T cells from PBMCs. Noted subset: CD45RA+ positively selected. The receptors originated from a man aged 18 to 30 in good health. Some clones in this sample may be carry-over from other donors' samples.

J is TRBJ2-2 and V is TRBV6-5; 7 bases are shared with TRBD1. J lost 6 bases, V lost 6 bases, and 4 bases had no gene match. There are 13 residues in the CDR3. Germline values: CDR1 MNHEY, CDR2 SVGAGI. CDR3 coding DNA: TGTGCCAGCAGCCGACAGGGTTCCGGGGAGCTGTTTTTT. Translation: CASSRQGSGELFF.

This clone was detected only once. The J gene is TRBJ2-7, the V gene TRBV6-5, with 8 bases identical to TRBD1. With V trimmed by 6 bases and J by 4 bases, 11 bases remained unmatched. The CDR3 length is 15 residues. Per germline, CDR1 MNHEY and CDR2 SVGAGI. CDR3 nucleotides: TGTGCCAGCAGCAAAGACAGGGGCGATCCTTACGAGCAGTACTTC. As protein: CASSKDRGDPYEQYF.

This clone was counted a single time. The chain carries TRBV19 and TRBJ1-1, with D unresolved. V lost 3 bases, J lost 0 bases, and 14 bases lay in between. Germline V gene data show CDR1 as LNHDA and CDR2 as SQIVND (reference sequence). The length of the CDR3 is 16 residues. The chain's CDR3 is CASSIEGRPLNTEAFF. The CDR3 DNA sequence: TGTGCCAGTAGTATTGAAGGACGACCCTTGAACACTGAAGCTTTCTTT.

Only a few counts were recorded for this clone. The chain has TRBV4-3 and TRBJ2-2; D is possibly TRBD2 (6 bases). CDR3 length: 17 amino acids. V was cut by 4 bases and J by 3 bases, with 18 bases left in between. The germline V gene encodes CDR1 LGHNA and CDR2 YSLEER. CDR3 residues: CASSLLHGAGYTGELFF. CDR3 sequence (DNA): TGCGCCAGCAGCCTCCTACATGGGGCGGGATACACCGGGGAGCTGTTTTTT.

The chain couples TRBV6-5 to TRBJ2-2, with D possibly matching TRBD2 (5 bases). Trimming stripped 6 bases from V and 4 bases from J, with 15 bases between. Germline V gives CDR1 MNHEY, CDR2 SVGAGI. This CDR3 spans 15 amino acids. The CDR3 sequence is CASSLGDGGTGELFF. The CDR3, as DNA: TGTGCCAGCAGCCTGGGAGATGGAGGCACCGGGGAGCTGTTTTTT.

The gene calls are TRBV5-1 and TRBJ2-3; D is possibly TRBD1 (6 bases). Trimming took off 4 bases at V and 1 base at J, with 13 bases between the two ends. Germline lookup yields CDR1 SGHRS and CDR2 YFSETQ. The CDR3 has 15 residues. The CDR3 is CASSPRQVRTDTQYF. CDR3 nucleotides: TGCGCCAGCAGCCCCCGACAGGTCCGCACAGATACGCAGTATTTT.

Notes on this clone: The sample has other DNA sequences that encode this CDR3 too. The chain couples TRBV9 to TRBJ2-5; D ambiguous. V was pared by 0 bases and J by 2 bases, with 8 bases between. The CDR3 extends over 14 amino acids. Germline V gene data show CDR1 as SGDLS and CDR2 as YYNGEE. The CDR3 protein is CASSVGAAQETQYF. DNA of the CDR3: TGTGCCAGCAGCGTAGGGGCGGCGCAAGAGACCCAGTACTTC.

The chain employs TRBV10-3 and TRBJ1-1, with D uncertain. The CDR3 length is 17 residues. Germline values: CDR1 ENHRY, CDR2 SYGVKD. V dropped 3 bases and J dropped 1 base, with 18 bases sitting between them. The CDR3 spells CAISEALGILGNTEAFF. CDR3 sequence (DNA): TGTGCCATCAGTGAAGCCCTGGGGATCCTAGGGAACACTGAAGCTTTCTTT.

This rearrangement joins TRBV6-1 to TRBJ1-1, with a weak D call TRBD1 (5 bases). This CDR3 has 14 amino acids. Trimming pared 4 bases from V and 1 base from J, leaving 10 bases between. Germline CDR1 and CDR2: MNHNS and SASEGT. DNA for the CDR3: TGTGCCAGCAGTGCACTCGACAGGAACACTGAAGCTTTCTTT. Its translation is CASSALDRNTEAFF.

This clone has just one count. V gene TRBV19 combines with J gene TRBJ2-1, with D perhaps matching TRBD2 (6 bases). There are 16 residues in the CDR3. The germline V gene encodes CDR1 LNHDA and CDR2 SQIVND (reference sequence). V was trimmed by 0 bases and J by 5 bases, leaving 14 bases between them. CDR3 amino acids: CASSIDRGRIDNEQFF. As DNA, the CDR3 is TGTGCCAGTAGTATAGATCGGGGGAGAATCGACAATGAGCAGTTCTTC.